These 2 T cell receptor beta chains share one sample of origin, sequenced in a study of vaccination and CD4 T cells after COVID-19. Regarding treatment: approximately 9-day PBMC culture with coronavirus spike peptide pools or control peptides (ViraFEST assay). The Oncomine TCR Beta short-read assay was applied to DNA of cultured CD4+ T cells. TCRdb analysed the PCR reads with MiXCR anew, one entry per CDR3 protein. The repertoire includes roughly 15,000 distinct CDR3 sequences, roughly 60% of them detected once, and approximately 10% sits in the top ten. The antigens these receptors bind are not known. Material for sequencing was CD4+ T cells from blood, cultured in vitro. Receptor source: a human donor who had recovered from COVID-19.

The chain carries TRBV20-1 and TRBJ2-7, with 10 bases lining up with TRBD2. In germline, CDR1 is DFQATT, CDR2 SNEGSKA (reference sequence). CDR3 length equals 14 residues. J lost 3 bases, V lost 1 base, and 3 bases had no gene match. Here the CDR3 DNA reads TGCAGTGCTAGAGTACCTAGCGGGAGCTACGAGCAGTACTTC. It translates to CSARVPSGSYEQYF.

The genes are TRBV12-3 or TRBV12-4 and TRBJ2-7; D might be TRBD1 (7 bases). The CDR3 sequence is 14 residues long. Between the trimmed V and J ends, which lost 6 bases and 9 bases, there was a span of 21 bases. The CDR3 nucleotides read TGTGCCAGCAGGGGTGGAGGGGGCATAGGAGGGCAGTACTTC. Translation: CASRGGGGIGGQYF.